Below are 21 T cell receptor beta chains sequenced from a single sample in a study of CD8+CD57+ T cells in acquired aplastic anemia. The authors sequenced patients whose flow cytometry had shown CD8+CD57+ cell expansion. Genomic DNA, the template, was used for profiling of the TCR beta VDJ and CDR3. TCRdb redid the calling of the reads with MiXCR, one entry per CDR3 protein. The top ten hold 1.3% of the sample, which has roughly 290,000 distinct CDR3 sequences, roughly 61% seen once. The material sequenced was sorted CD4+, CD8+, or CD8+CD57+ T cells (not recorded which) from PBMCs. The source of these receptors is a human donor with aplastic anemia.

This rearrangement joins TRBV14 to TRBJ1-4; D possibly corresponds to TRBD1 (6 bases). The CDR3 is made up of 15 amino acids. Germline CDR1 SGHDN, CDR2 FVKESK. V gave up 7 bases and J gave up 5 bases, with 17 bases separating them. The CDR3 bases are TGTGCCAGCACCCTAGGGGGGACCTACAATGAAAAACTGTTTTTT. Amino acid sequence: CASTLGGTYNEKLFF.

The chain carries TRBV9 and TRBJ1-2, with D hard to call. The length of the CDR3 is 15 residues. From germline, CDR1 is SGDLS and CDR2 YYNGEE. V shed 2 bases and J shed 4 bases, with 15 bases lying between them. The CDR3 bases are TGTGCCAGCAGCGTCGACAAGGGCTCGGTCTATGGCTACACCTTC. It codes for CASSVDKGSVYGYTF.

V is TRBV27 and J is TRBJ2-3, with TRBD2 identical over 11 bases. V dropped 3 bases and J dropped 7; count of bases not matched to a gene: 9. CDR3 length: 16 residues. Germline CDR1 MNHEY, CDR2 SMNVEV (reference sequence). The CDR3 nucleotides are TGTGCCAGCAGTTTCGTGATTAGCGGGGGGGCAAATACGCAGTATTTT. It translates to CASSFVISGGANTQYF.

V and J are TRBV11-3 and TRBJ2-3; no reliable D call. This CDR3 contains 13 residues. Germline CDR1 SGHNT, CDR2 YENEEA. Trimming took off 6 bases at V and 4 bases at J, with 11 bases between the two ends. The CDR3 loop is CASSNGLADTQYF. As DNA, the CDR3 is TGTGCCAGCAGTAATGGGCTCGCAGATACGCAGTATTTT.

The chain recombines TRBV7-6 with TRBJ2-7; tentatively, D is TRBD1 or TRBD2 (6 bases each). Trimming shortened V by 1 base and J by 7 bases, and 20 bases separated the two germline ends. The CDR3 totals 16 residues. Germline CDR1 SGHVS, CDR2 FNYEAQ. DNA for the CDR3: TGTGCCAGCAGCTTAGAGGGGGGCAGGGGAGGCGGTGAGCAGTACTTC. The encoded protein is CASSLEGGRGGGEQYF.

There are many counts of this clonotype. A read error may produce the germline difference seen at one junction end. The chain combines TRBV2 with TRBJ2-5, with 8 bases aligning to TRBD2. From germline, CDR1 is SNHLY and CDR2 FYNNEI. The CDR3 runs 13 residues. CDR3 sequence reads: CASSAGGGETQYF. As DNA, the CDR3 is TGCGCCAGCAGCGCGGGAGGTGGGGAGACCCAGTACTTC.

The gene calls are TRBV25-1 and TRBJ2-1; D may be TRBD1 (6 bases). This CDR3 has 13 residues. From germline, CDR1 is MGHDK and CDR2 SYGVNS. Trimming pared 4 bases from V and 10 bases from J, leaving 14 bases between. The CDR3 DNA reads TGTGCCAGCAGTGCTCTGACAGGTTCCGAGCAGTTCTTC. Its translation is CASSALTGSEQFF.

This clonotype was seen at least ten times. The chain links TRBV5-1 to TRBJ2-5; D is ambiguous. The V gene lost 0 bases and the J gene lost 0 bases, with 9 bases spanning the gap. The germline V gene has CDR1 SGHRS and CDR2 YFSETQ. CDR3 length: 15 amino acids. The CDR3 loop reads CASSLATANQETQYF. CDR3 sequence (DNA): TGCGCCAGCAGCTTGGCTACGGCAAACCAAGAGACCCAGTACTTC.

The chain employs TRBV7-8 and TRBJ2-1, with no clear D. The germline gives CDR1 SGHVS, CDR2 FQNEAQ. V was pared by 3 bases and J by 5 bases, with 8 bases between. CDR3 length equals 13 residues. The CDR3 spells CASSFDTNNEQFF. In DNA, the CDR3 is TGTGCCAGCAGCTTTGACACAAACAATGAGCAGTTCTTC.

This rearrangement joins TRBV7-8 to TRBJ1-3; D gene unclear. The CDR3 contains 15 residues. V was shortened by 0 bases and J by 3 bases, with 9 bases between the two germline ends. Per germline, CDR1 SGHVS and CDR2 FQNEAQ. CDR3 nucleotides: TGTGCCAGCAGCTTAGCGCCCGAGCTTGGAAACACCATATATTTT. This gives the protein CASSLAPELGNTIYF. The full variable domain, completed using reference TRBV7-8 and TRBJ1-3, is GAGVSQSPRYKVAKRGQDVALRCDPISGHVSLFWYQQALGQGPEFLTYFQNEAQLDKSGLPSDRFFAERPEGSVSTLKIQRTQQEDSAVYLCASSLAPELGNTIYFGEGSWLTVV.

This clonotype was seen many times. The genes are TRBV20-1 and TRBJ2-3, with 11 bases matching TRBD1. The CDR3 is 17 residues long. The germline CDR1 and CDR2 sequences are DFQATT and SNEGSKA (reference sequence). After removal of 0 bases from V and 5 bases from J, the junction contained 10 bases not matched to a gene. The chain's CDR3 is CSARDRDRGWGRDTQYF. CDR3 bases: TGCAGTGCTAGAGATAGGGACAGGGGGTGGGGTAGAGATACGCAGTATTTT.

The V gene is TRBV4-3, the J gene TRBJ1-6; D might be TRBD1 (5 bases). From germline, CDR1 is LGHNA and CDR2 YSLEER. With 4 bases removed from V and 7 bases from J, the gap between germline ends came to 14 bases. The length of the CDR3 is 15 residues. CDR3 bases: TGCGCCAGCAGCCCGCCCACGGGGGGAAATTCACCCCTCCACTTT. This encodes CASSPPTGGNSPLHF.

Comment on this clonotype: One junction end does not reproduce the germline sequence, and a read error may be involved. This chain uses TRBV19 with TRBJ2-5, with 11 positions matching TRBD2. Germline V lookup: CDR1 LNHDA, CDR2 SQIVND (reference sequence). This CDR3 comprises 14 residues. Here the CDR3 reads CACSIAGGREAQYF. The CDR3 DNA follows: TGTGCCTGTAGTATAGCGGGAGGGCGAGAGGCCCAGTACTTC.

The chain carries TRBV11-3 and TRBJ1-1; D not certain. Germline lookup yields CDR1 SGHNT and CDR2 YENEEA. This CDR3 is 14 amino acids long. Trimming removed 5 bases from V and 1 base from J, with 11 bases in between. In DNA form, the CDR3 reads TGTGCCAGCAGCGCCTTGCCCGCGAACACTGAAGCTTTCTTT. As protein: CASSALPANTEAFF.

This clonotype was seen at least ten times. The DNA of the CDR3 is TGTGCCAGCAGTTTCAGCCTAGGAGGGAACACTGAAGCTTTCTTT. As protein: CASSFSLGGNTEAFF. This sequence joins TRBV12-3 or TRBV12-4 and TRBJ1-1; D is uncertain. Trimming pared 3 bases from V and 1 base from J, leaving 12 bases between. This CDR3 comprises 15 residues.

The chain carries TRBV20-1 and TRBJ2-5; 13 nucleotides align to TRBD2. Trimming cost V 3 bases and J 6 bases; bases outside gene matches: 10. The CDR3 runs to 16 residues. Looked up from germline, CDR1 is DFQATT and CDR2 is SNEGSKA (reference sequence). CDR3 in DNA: TGCAGTGCTAGCCCCCGAGGACTAGCGGGAGTGCAGACCCAGTACTTC. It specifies CSASPRGLAGVQTQYF.

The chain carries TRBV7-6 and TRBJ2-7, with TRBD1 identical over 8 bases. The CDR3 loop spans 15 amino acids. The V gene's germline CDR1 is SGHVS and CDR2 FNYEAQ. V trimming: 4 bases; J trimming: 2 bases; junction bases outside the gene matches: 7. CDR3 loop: CASSSGQAGTYEQYF. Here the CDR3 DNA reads TGTGCCAGCAGCTCGGGACAGGCTGGAACCTACGAGCAGTACTTC.

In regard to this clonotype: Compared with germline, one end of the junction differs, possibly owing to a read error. The CDR3 bases are TGCGCCAGCAGCCAGAGGGAATTATACGAGCAGTACTTC. Translated: CASSQRELYEQYF. The chain employs TRBV7-8 and TRBJ2-1; weak D call: TRBD2 (5 bases). The DNA end is more similar to TRBJ2-7, so the J call may be wrong. Germline assignment: CDR1 SGHVS and CDR2 FQNEAQ. The CDR3 totals 13 residues.

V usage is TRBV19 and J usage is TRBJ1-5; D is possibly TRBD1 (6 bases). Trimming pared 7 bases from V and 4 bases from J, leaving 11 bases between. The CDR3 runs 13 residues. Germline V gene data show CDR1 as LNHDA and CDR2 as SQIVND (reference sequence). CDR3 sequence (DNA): TGTGCCAGTACCACGACAGGTAATCAGCCCCAGCATTTT. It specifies CASTTTGNQPQHF. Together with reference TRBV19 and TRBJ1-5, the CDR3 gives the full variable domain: DGGITQSPKYLFRKEGQNVTLSCEQNLNHDAMYWYRQDPGQGLRLIYYSQIVNDFQKGDIAEGYSVSREKKESFPLTVTSAQKNPTAFYLCASTTTGNQPQHFGDGTRLSIL.

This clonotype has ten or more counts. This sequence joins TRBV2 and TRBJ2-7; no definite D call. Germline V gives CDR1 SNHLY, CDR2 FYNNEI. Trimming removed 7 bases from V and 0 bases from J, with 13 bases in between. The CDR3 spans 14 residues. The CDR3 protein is CASKIRVNSYEQYF. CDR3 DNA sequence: TGTGCCAGCAAAATCCGGGTAAACTCCTACGAGCAGTACTTC.

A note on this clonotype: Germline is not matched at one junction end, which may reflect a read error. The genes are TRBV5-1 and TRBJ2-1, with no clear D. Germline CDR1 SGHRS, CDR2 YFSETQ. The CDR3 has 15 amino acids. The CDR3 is CASNTLSGSFNEQFF. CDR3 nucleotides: TGCGCCAGCAACACCCTGTCGGGCTCCTTCAATGAGCAGTTCTTC.